The following is a T cell receptor (beta chain) sequence with its context. These oral cavity squamous cell carcinomas were HPV-negative and locally advanced. Blood cells were analyzed directly, without culture or expansion. The table came from immunoSEQ multiplex PCR; TCRdb's copy has only in-frame clones and leaves some out. This table holds tens of thousands of clones, 65% to 85% found once. This sample is drawn from a study of neoadjuvant anti-PD-1 for oral cavity cancer. The ends were cut back, 4 bases at V and 7 bases at J, with 12 bases in the middle. This CDR3 is 13 amino acids long. Germline V gene sequence: CDR1 SGHRS, CDR2 YFSETQ.

This sequence was found in a person aged 35-80 years with oral cavity squamous cell carcinoma. The V call is TRBV5-1, the J call TRBJ2-1; the D gene is possibly TRBD1 (6 bases). The sample in question was PBMCs, obtained before nivolumab (anti-PD-1) treatment. In DNA form, the CDR3 reads TGCGCCAGCAGCATTCTAGGGGGTAATGAGCAGTTCTTC. Translated, it gives CASSILGGNEQFF.